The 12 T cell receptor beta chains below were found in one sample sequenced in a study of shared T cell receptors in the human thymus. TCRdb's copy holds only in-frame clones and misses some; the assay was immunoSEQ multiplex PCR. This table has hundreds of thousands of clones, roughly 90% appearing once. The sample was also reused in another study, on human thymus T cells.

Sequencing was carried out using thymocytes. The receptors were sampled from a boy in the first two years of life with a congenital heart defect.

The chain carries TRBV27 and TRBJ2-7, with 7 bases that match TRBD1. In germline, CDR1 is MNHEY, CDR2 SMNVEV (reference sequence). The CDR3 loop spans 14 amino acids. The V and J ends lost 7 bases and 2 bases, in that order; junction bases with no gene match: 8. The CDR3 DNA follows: TGTGCCAGCACCGCAGGACAGGAGCCCTACGAGCAGTACTTC. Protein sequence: CASTAGQEPYEQYF.

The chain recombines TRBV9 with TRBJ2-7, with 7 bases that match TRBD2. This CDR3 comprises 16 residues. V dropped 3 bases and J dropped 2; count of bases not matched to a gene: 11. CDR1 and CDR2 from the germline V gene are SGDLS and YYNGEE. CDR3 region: CASSGGGGQGPYEQYF. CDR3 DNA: TGTGCCAGCAGCGGGGGGGGAGGGCAGGGCCCCTACGAGCAGTACTTC.

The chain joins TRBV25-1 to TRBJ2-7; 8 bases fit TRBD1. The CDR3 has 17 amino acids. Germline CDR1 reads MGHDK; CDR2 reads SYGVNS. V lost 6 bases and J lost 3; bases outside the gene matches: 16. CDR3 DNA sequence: TGTGCCAGCAGGAACGGACAGGGAGGCGCTAGGTGCTACGAGCAGTACTTC. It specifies CASRNGQGGARCYEQYF.

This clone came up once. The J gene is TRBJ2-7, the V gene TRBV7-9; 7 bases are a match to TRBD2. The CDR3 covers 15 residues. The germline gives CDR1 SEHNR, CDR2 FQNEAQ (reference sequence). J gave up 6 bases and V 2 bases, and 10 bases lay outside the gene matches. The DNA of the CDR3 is TGTGCCAGCAGCTTAAGTGGGAGGGCCTTCTCCGAGCAGTACTTC. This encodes CASSLSGRAFSEQYF.

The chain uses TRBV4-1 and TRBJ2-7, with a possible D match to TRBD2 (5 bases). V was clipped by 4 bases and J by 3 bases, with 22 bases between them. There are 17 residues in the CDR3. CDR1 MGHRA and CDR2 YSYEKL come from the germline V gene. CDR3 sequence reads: CASSPALTKSDCYEQYF. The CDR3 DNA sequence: TGCGCCAGCAGCCCAGCCTTAACGAAGTCGGACTGCTACGAGCAGTACTTC.

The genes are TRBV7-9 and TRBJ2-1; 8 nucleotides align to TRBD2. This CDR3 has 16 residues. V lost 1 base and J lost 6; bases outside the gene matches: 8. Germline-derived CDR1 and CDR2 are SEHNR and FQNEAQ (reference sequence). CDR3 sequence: CASSLVSGGPINEQFF. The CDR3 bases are TGTGCCAGCAGCTTAGTTTCGGGAGGGCCAATCAATGAGCAGTTCTTC.

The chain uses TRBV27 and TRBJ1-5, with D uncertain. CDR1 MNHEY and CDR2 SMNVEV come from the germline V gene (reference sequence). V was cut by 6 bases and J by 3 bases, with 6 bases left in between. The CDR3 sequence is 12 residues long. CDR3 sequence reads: CASSFLNQPQHF. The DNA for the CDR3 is TGTGCCAGCAGCTTTCTCAATCAGCCCCAGCATTTT.

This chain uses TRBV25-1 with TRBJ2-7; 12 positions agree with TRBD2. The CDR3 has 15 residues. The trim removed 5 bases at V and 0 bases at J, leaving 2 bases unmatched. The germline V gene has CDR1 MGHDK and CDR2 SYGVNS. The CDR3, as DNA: TGTGCCAGCAGTCGACTAGCGGGAGACTCCTACGAGCAGTACTTC. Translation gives CASSRLAGDSYEQYF.

Here the CDR3 reads CASSQAPDGNSWTGYTF. The CDR3 bases are TGCGCCAGCAGCCAAGCCCCCGACGGGAATTCCTGGACGGGCTACACCTTC. The V call is TRBV4-1, the J call TRBJ1-2; the D is unclear. The V gene's germline CDR1 is MGHRA and CDR2 YSYEKL. V lost 1 base and J lost 8, with 23 bases in between. The CDR3 runs 17 residues.

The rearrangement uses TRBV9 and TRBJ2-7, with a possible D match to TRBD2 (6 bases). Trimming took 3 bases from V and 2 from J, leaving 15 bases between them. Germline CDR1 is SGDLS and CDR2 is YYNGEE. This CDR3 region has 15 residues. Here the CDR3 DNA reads TGTGCCAGCAGCGCCCACCACGGACTACCCTACGAGCAGTACTTC. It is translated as CASSAHHGLPYEQYF.

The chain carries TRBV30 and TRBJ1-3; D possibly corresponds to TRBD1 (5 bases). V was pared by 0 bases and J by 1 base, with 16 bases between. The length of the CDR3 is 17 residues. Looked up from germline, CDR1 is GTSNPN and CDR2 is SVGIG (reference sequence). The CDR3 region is CAWSVLKTAGSGNTIYF. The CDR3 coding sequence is TGTGCCTGGAGTGTGCTTAAGACAGCCGGTTCTGGAAACACCATATATTTT.

The DNA of the CDR3 is TGTGCCAGCAGCTCCACAGGCCGGGACAGGGGTAGGGACACTGAAGCTTTCTTT. Translated, it gives CASSSTGRDRGRDTEAFF. The V call is TRBV7-2, the J call TRBJ1-1, with 10 bases that match TRBD1. CDR1 SGHTA and CDR2 FQGNSA come from the germline V gene. V shed 4 bases and J 3 bases; nucleotides not matched to a gene: 14. The CDR3 contains 18 residues.